This TCR beta chain was sequenced for a study of blood T cell repertoires in COVID-19 (dated by TCRdb to the early 2020s). Some background on the complete study: Samples covering the acute and convalescent phases of COVID-19 were provided by collaborators in the United States, Italy and Spain. The material from the prospective study consisted of cDNA or gDNA derived from T cells, B-cell-depleted T cells, or PBMCs. Subjects who had been exposed to COVID-19, were actively infected with it, or had recovered from it provided the deeply sampled blood TCRbeta repertoires that made up the dataset. The repertoires were released in a freely available public database meant as a resource for research on the immune response to SARS-CoV-2. The samples were drawn from the first 160 participants of the ongoing ImmuneRACE study and from more than 1,000 subjects provided by 6 global collaborators. A de-identified subject ID, COVID-19 status, age in years and sex were almost always included in the sample metadata. Where available, HLA class I and class II types were taken from metadata supplied by the sample provider and were not determined by assay-based typing. Broader findings and caveats from the paper: Clinical and demographic metadata were provided uncurated, with the amount varying by source and participant.

The immunoSEQ Assay, a bias-controlled multiplex PCR, was used to amplify TCRbeta CDR3 regions from genomic DNA. The study's own analysis went as follows. The number of nucleated cells in each sample was estimated from the amplification of reference gene primers within the assay. To quantify the absolute abundance of each unique TCRbeta CDR3 rearrangement, sequence reads were collapsed and filtered. For each sample, productive Simpson clonality was calculated by taking the square root of Simpson's diversity index across productive rearrangements. TCRdb obtained this table from immuneACCESS and retained in-frame rearrangements with V and J assigned. These tables miss some clones; where compared with another copy, unresolved V genes account for less than half of the shortfall, and the remainder is unexplained. Clone size and V and J calls were adopted from that table, with D and trimming inferred from the DNA. The sample includes some 80,000 clones, with roughly nine tenths observed a single time. In total, the top ten clones hold approximately 4.9% of the sample.

The collaborating institutions used their own protocols to collect whole blood in K2EDTA tubes. Collaborator samples were shipped for TCRbeta analysis as frozen whole blood, isolated PBMCs, or DNA extracted from either sample type. A remark on this clone: The target of this receptor is not known. There are no base qualities to consult, and no much larger clone falls within one base.

The CDR1 and CDR2 encoded by the germline V gene are SGHTA and FQGNSA. The CDR3, from cysteine to phenylalanine, totals 13 residues. Solely the CDR3 DNA is kept, with 39 bases framed from the first base. The V and J ends are trimmed by 3 bases and 0 bases, leaving 5 bases between them. The sequencing sample was made of peripheral blood. The chain is assembled from TRBV7-2 and TRBJ1-1; no D gene is confidently identified. The TCR comes from a woman older than 75 with active or convalescent COVID-19. The DNA sequence follows: TGTGCCAGCAGCTTTATAGTGAACACTGAAGCTTTCTTT. This is translated as CASSFIVNTEAFF.